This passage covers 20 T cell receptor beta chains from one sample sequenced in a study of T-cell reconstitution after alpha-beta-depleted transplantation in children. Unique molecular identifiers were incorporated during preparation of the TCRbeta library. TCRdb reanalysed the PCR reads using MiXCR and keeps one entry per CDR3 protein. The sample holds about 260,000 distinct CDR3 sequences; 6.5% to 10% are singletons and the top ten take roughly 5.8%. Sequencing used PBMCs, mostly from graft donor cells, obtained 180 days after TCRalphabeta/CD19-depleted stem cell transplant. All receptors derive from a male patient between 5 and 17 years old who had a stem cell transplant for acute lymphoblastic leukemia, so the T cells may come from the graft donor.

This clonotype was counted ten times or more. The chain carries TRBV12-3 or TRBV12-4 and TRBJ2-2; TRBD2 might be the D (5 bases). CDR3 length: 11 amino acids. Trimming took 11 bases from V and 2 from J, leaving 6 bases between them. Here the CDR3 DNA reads TGTGCCGGAGGAAACACCGGGGAGCTGTTTTTT. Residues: CAGGNTGELFF.

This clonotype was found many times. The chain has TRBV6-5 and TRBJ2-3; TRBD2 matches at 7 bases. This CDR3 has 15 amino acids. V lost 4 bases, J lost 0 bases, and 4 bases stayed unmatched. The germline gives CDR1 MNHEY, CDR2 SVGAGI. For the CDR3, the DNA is TGTGCCAGCAGTTCAAGCGGGACTAGCACAGATACGCAGTATTTT. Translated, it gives CASSSSGTSTDTQYF.

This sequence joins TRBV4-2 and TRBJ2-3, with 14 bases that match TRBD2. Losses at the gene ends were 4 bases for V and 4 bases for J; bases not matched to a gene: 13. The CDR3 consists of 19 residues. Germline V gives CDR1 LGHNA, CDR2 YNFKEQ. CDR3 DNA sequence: TGTGCCAGCAGCCCAGGAGAGGGGCGACTAGCGGGGGGGCCAGATACGCAGTATTTT. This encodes CASSPGEGRLAGGPDTQYF.

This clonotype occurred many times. CDR3 residues: CASSLAGGSDETQYF. CDR3 in DNA: TGTGCCAGCAGTTTAGCGGGGGGTTCGGATGAGACCCAGTACTTC. J is TRBJ2-5 and V is TRBV12-3 or TRBV12-4, with D perhaps matching TRBD2 (6 bases). Trimming pared 0 bases from V and 5 bases from J, leaving 13 bases between. CDR3 length: 15 amino acids.

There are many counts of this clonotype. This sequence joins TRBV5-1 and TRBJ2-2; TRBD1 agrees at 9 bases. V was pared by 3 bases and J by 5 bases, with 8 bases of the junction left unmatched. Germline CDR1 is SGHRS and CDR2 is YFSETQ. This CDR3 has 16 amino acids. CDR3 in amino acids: CASSSPGQGGTGELFF. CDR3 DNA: TGCGCCAGCAGCTCCCCGGGACAGGGAGGAACCGGGGAGCTGTTTTTT.

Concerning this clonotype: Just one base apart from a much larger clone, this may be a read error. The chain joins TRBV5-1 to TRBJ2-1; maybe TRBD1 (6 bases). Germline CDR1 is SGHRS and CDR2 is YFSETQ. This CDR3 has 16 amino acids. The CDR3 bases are TGCGCCAGCAGCTCCGGACAGTTAGGGGGTTACAATGAGCAGTCCTTC. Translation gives CASSSGQLGGYNEQSF. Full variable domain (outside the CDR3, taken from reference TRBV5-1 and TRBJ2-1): KAGVTQTPRYLIKTRGQQVTLSCSPISGHRSVSWYQQTPGQGLQFLFEYFSETQRNKGNFPGRFSGRQFSNSRSEMNVSTLELGDSALYLCASSSGQLGGYNEQSFGPGTRLTVL.

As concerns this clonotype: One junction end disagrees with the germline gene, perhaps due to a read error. CDR3 bases: TGTGCCAGCGGACGGGACGAAGCCTCCTACAAGCAGTACTTC. It specifies CASGRDEASYKQYF. This rearrangement joins TRBV2 to TRBJ2-7; the D gene could be TRBD1 or TRBD2 (5 bases each). CDR1 and CDR2 from the germline V gene are SNHLY and FYNNEI. CDR3 length: 14 residues.

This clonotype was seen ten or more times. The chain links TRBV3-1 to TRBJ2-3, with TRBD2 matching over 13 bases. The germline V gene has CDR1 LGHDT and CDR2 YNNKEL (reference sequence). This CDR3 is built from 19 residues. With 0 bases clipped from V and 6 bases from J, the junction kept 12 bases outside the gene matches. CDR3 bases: TGTGCCAGCAGCCAAGATGAGTCCCGACTAGCGGGGGGCCGGGATACGCAGTATTTT. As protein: CASSQDESRLAGGRDTQYF.

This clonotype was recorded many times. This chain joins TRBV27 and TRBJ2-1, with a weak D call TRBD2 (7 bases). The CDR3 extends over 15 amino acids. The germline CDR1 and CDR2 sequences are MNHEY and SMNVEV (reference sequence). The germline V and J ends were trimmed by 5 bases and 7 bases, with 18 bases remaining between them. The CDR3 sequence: CASSPPAGATNEQFF. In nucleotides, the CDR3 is TGTGCCAGCAGTCCCCCGGCGGGGGCGACTAATGAGCAGTTCTTC.

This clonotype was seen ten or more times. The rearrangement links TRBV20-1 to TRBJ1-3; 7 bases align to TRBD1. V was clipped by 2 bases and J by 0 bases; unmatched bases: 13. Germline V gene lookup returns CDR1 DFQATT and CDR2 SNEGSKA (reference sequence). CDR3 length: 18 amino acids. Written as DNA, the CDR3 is TGCAGTGCTAGAAGGGATACAGGGGCCCATTCCTCTGGAAACACCATATATTTT. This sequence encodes CSARRDTGAHSSGNTIYF.

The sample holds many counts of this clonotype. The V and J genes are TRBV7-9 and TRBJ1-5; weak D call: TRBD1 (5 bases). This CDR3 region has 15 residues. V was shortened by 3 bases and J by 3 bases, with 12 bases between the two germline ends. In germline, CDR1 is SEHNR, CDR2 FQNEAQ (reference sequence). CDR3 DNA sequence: TGTGCCAGCAGCTTTCAGGGTGGCGACAATCAGCCCCAGCATTTT. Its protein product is CASSFQGGDNQPQHF.

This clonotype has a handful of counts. CDR3: CASSLVENVAWEQFF. In DNA, the CDR3 is TGTGCCAGCAGTTTGGTAGAGAACGTCGCGTGGGAGCAGTTCTTC. This chain links TRBV12-3 or TRBV12-4 with TRBJ2-1; D unresolved. The CDR3 length is 15 residues. V was trimmed by 3 bases and J by 10 bases, leaving 19 bases between them.

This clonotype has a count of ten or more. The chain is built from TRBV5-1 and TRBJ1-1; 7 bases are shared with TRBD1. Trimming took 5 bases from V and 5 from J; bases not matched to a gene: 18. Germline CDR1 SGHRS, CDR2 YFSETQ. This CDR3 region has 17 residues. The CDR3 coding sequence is TGCGCCAGCAGTCAATACCCCACAGGGGATAGAGGGACTGAAGCTTTCTTT. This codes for CASSQYPTGDRGTEAFF.

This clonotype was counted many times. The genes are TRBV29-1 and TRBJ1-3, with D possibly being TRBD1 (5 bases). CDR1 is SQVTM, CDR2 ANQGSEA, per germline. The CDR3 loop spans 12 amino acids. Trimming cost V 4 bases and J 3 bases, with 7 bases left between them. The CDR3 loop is CSVGRGGNTIYF. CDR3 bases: TGCAGCGTTGGAAGGGGTGGAAACACCATATATTTT. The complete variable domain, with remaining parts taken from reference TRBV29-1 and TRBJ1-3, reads SAVISQKPSRDICQRGTSLTIQCQVDSQVTMMFWYRQQPGQSLTLIATANQGSEATYESGFVIDKFPISRPNLTFSTLTVSNMSPEDSSIYLCSVGRGGNTIYFGEGSWLTVV.

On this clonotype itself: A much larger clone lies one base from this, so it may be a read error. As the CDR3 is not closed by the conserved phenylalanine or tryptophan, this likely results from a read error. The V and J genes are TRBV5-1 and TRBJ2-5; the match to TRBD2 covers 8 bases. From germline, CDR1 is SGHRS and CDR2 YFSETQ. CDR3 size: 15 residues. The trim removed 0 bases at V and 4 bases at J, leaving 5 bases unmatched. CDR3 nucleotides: TGCGCCAGCAGCTTGGGGGGACTAGTGAGAGAGACCCAGTACTCC. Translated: CASSLGGLVRETQYS.

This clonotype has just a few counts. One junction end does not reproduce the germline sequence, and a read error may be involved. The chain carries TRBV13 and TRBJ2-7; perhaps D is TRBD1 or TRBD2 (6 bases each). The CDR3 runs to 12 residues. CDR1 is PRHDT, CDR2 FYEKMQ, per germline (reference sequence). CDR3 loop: CASSVMWGDTIF. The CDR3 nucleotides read TGTGCCAGCAGCGTGATGTGGGGGGACACCATCTTC.

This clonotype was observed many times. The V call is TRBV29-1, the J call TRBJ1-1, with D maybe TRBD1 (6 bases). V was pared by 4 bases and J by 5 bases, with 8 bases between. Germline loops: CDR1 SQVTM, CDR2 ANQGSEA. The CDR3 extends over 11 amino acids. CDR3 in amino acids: CSVGGGTEAFF. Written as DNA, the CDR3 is TGCAGCGTTGGAGGGGGAACTGAAGCTTTCTTT.

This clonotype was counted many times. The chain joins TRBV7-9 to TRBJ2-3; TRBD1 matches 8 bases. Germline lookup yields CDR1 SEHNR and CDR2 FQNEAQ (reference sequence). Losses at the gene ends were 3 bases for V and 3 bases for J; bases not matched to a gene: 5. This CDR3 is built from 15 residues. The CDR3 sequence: CASSFSRGQTDTQYF. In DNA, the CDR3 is TGTGCCAGCAGCTTTTCCAGGGGGCAGACAGATACGCAGTATTTT.

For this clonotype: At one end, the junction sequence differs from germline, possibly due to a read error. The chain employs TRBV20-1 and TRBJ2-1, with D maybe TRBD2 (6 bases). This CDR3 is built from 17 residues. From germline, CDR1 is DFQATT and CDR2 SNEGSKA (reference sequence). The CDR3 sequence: CCAHGSGASGPYNEQFF. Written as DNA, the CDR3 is TGCTGTGCTCATGGTAGCGGTGCTTCGGGACCTTACAATGAGCAGTTCTTC.

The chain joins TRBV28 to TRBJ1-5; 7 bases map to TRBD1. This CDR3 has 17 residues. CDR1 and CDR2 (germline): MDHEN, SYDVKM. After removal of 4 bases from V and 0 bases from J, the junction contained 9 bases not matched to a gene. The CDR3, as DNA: TGTGCCAGCAGTTCCCCCACCGACAGGGATAGCAATCAGCCCCAGCATTTT. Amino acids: CASSSPTDRDSNQPQHF.